This is a list of T cell receptor beta chains from one sample in a study of spatial heterogeneity in lung cancer. TCRdb redid the calling of the 5' RACE reads with MiXCR, one entry per CDR3 protein. The sample has just under 95,000 distinct CDR3 sequences; roughly 12% are singletons. Sequences were derived from PBMCs, sampled at surgery. Receptors were obtained from a male donor with early-stage non-small cell lung cancer. Each CDR3 is given with its conserved first and last residue. The order of the fields is CDR3 protein, CDR3 DNA, D gene, J gene, clone size, V gene. A D gene is named only where the DNA matches it firmly. Clone size is shown for a subset of rows, as once, few, many or a class of expanded clone.

CDR3 protein: CASSWGRLANEQFF; CDR3 DNA: TGTGCCAGCAGCTGGGGCCGTCTAGCGAATGAGCAGTTCTTC; D gene: -; J gene: TRBJ2-1; clone size: few; V gene: TRBV11-1
CDR3 protein: CASSLGAGAADTQYF; CDR3 DNA: TGCGCCAGCAGCTTAGGAGCGGGAGCAGCAGATACGCAGTATTTT; D gene: TRBD2; J gene: TRBJ2-3; clone size: many; V gene: TRBV5-1
CDR3 protein: CASSLFVGNNQPQHF; CDR3 DNA: TGTGCCAGCAGCTTATTTGTCGGGAACAATCAGCCCCAGCATTTT; D gene: -; J gene: TRBJ1-5; clone size: many; V gene: TRBV7-2
CDR3 protein: CASSQTPGSPLHF; CDR3 DNA: TGCGCCAGCAGCCAGACCCCCGGTTCACCCCTCCACTTT; D gene: -; J gene: TRBJ1-6; clone size: many; V gene: TRBV4-1
CDR3 protein: CSVCRQGVWTEAFF; CDR3 DNA: TGCAGCGTTTGCAGACAGGGAGTTTGGACTGAAGCTTTCTTT; D gene: TRBD1; J gene: TRBJ1-1; clone size: few; V gene: TRBV29-1
CDR3 protein: CSVESRGPSHGYTF; CDR3 DNA: TGCAGCGTTGAATCAAGGGGGCCGTCACATGGCTACACCTTC; D gene: TRBD1; J gene: TRBJ1-2; clone size: many; V gene: TRBV29-1
CDR3 protein: CASSRKILAGSTDTQYF; CDR3 DNA: TGTGCCAGCAGCCGAAAAATACTAGCGGGGAGCACAGATACGCAGTATTTT; D gene: TRBD2; J gene: TRBJ2-3; clone size: -; V gene: TRBV4-2
CDR3 protein: CASSRPFGGPDTQYF; CDR3 DNA: TGTGCCAGCAGCCGCCCTTTTGGGGGGCCAGATACGCAGTATTTT; D gene: -; J gene: TRBJ2-3; clone size: few; V gene: TRBV7-9
CDR3 protein: CASSPGQGASGVLFF; CDR3 DNA: TGCGCCAGCAGCCCCGGACAGGGGGCATCCGGGGTGCTGTTTTTT; D gene: TRBD1; J gene: TRBJ2-2; clone size: -; V gene: TRBV5-1
CDR3 protein: CASSVATESRTGVVTQYF; CDR3 DNA: TGTGCCAGCAGCGTAGCTACAGAGTCGCGGACAGGGGTGGTTACGCAGTATTTT; D gene: TRBD1; J gene: TRBJ2-3; clone size: few; V gene: TRBV9
CDR3 protein: CASSPPRLGATDTQYF; CDR3 DNA: TGTGCCAGCAGCCCACCGAGACTGGGGGCCACAGATACGCAGTATTTT; D gene: -; J gene: TRBJ2-3; clone size: many; V gene: TRBV7-9
CDR3 protein: CASGRTASSYNSPLHF; CDR3 DNA: TGTGCCAGCGGTCGGACAGCCAGCTCCTATAATTCACCCCTCCACTTT; D gene: -; J gene: TRBJ1-6; clone size: few; V gene: TRBV27
CDR3 protein: CASQSGVTYEQYF; CDR3 DNA: TGCGCCAGCCAGTCGGGGGTAACTTACGAGCAGTACTTC; D gene: -; J gene: TRBJ2-7; clone size: -; V gene: TRBV10-1
CDR3 protein: CASSQAASGMNNEQFF; CDR3 DNA: TGCGCCAGCAGCCAAGCCGCTAGCGGGATGAACAATGAGCAGTTCTTC; D gene: TRBD2; J gene: TRBJ2-1; clone size: many; V gene: TRBV4-3
CDR3 protein: CASSGPRTKTGELFF; CDR3 DNA: TGTGCCAGCAGTGGCCCCCGGACAAAAACCGGGGAGCTGTTTTTT; D gene: -; J gene: TRBJ2-2; clone size: -; V gene: TRBV25-1
CDR3 protein: CASSHRTVQETQYF; CDR3 DNA: TGTGCCAGCAGTCACCGGACAGTCCAAGAGACCCAGTACTTC; D gene: -; J gene: TRBJ2-5; clone size: -; V gene: TRBV6-1
CDR3 protein: CASSLGHFNTGELFF; CDR3 DNA: TGTGCCAGCAGCTTAGGGCATTTTAACACCGGGGAGCTGTTTTTT; D gene: -; J gene: TRBJ2-2; clone size: -; V gene: TRBV7-3
CDR3 protein: CSVGSEQFF; CDR3 DNA: TGCAGCGTTGGGTCTGAGCAGTTCTTC; D gene: -; J gene: TRBJ2-1; clone size: -; V gene: TRBV29-1
CDR3 protein: CATRRGNSPLHF; CDR3 DNA: TGTGCCACCCGACGGGGTAATTCACCCCTCCACTTT; D gene: -; J gene: TRBJ1-6; clone size: -; V gene: TRBV15
CDR3 protein: CASSPVQGGEQFF; CDR3 DNA: TGTGCCAGCAGCCCCGTTCAAGGAGGTGAGCAGTTCTTC; D gene: -; J gene: TRBJ2-1; clone size: -; V gene: TRBV9
CDR3 protein: CASSIYSGQSYEQYF; CDR3 DNA: TGTGCCAGTAGTATCTATAGCGGACAGAGCTACGAGCAGTACTTC; D gene: -; J gene: TRBJ2-7; clone size: -; V gene: TRBV19
CDR3 protein: CSARRDSGYNEQFF; CDR3 DNA: TGCAGTGCGAGGCGGGATAGCGGCTACAATGAGCAGTTCTTC; D gene: -; J gene: TRBJ2-1; clone size: -; V gene: TRBV20-1
CDR3 protein: CASRPGQGRRNEQSF; CDR3 DNA: TGTGCCAGCAGACCTGGACAGGGGAGAAGGAATGAGCAGTCCTTC; D gene: TRBD1; J gene: TRBJ2-1; clone size: -; V gene: TRBV28
CDR3 protein: CASSARVGYGYTF; CDR3 DNA: TGCGCCAGCAGCGCCAGGGTTGGTTATGGCTACACCTTC; D gene: -; J gene: TRBJ1-2; clone size: -; V gene: TRBV5-1
CDR3 protein: CASSPRAGATYEQYF; CDR3 DNA: TGTGCCAGCAGCCCGCGAGCGGGGGCTACCTACGAGCAGTACTTC; D gene: TRBD2; J gene: TRBJ2-7; clone size: few; V gene: TRBV7-6
CDR3 protein: CSARDRVNNEKLFF; CDR3 DNA: TGCAGTGCTAGGGACAGGGTTAACAATGAAAAACTGTTTTTT; D gene: TRBD1; J gene: TRBJ1-4; clone size: -; V gene: TRBV20-1